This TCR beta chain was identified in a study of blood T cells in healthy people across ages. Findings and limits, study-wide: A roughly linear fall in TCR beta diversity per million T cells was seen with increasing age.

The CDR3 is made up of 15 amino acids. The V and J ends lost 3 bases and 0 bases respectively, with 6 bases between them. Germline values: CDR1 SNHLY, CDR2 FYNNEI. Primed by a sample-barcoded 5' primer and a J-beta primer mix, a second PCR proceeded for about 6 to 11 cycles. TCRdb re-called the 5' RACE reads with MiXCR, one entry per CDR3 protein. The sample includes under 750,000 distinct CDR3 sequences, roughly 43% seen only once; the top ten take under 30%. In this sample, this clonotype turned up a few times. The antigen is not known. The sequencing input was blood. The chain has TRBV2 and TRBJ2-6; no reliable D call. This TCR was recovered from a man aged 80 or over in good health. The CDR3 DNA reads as TGTGCCAGCAGTGATATGGTCTCTGGGGCCAACGTCCTGACTTTC. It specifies CASSDMVSGANVLTF.